The 20 T cell receptor beta chains presented below share a single source sample, sequenced in a study of blood T cells in healthy people across ages. It was with a sample-barcoded 5' primer and a J-beta primer mix that a second PCR of roughly 6 to 12 cycles was run. TCRdb re-analysed the 5' RACE reads in MiXCR, keeping a single row per CDR3 protein. Seen here are almost 1 million distinct CDR3 sequences, roughly 50% observed once, and the top ten hold about 21%. Sequences were obtained from blood. The receptors were gathered from a woman in her sixties in good health.

This clonotype was counted only a few times. One base away lies a much larger clone, so this may be a sequencing read error. The CDR3 region has the DNA TGCGCCAGCACGGATCGTGCTTGGACAGACGAAGAGACCCAGTACTTC. The encoded protein is CASTDRAWTDEETQYF. The chain recombines TRBV5-1 with TRBJ2-5; D possibly corresponds to TRBD1 (6 bases). V was clipped by 6 bases and J by 3 bases, with 21 bases between them. The CDR3 is 16 amino acids. Germline CDR1 reads SGHRS; CDR2 reads YFSETQ.

This clonotype was counted only a few times. The chain recombines TRBV7-9 with TRBJ1-2; D is perhaps TRBD1 (6 bases). The CDR3 contains 15 residues. V was trimmed by 1 base and J by 5 bases, leaving 14 bases between them. Looked up from germline, CDR1 is SEHNR and CDR2 is FQNEAQ (reference sequence). CDR3 sequence: CASSLEAGRGYGYTF. The DNA for the CDR3 is TGTGCCAGCAGCTTAGAAGCCGGCAGGGGATATGGCTACACCTTC.

This rearrangement joins TRBV4-1 to TRBJ2-7; 7 bases fit TRBD1. This CDR3 is built from 14 residues. V gave up 3 bases and J gave up 7 bases; unmatched junction bases: 9. Germline V gene lookup returns CDR1 MGHRA and CDR2 YSYEKL. In DNA form, the CDR3 reads TGCGCCAGCAGCCAGACAGGGCAGACTCGGGAGCAGTACTTC. This sequence encodes CASSQTGQTREQYF.

There are a few counts of this clonotype. Written as DNA, the CDR3 is TGTGCCAGCAGGAGGGGCTACCTAACCAAAAACATTCAGTACTTC. The encoded protein is CASRRGYLTKNIQYF. This chain joins TRBV21-1 and TRBJ2-4; the table names TRBD1, a call not compared with the DNA. TRBV21-1 is given as a pseudogene. This CDR3 spans 15 amino acids.

This clonotype was detected only a few times. The V and J genes are TRBV4-3 and TRBJ1-2; D is unclear. In germline, CDR1 is LGHNA, CDR2 YSLEER. Trimming removed 4 bases from V and 4 bases from J, with 13 bases in between. This CDR3 spans 14 amino acids. CDR3 DNA sequence: TGCGCCAGCAGCCGGAACGGACGGCTCTATGGCTACACCTTC. Translation gives CASSRNGRLYGYTF.

This clonotype was detected ten times or more. The genes are TRBV7-2 and TRBJ2-7, with TRBD2 matching over 7 bases. The V and J ends lost 5 bases and 0 bases, in that order; junction bases with no gene match: 7. This CDR3 is 15 amino acids long. The germline CDR1 and CDR2 sequences are SGHTA and FQGNSA. CDR3 amino acids: CASSLIPGGSYEQYF. The DNA of the CDR3 is TGTGCCAGCAGCCTAATCCCGGGGGGCTCCTACGAGCAGTACTTC.

This clonotype was seen a handful of times. The chain has TRBV20-1 and TRBJ2-7; D remains ambiguous. The CDR3 has 12 residues. Trimming stripped 0 bases from V and 6 bases from J, with 9 bases between. The germline V gene has CDR1 DFQATT and CDR2 SNEGSKA (reference sequence). CDR3 nucleotides: TGCAGTGCTAGAGATCACCGTTCCGAGCAGTACTTC. Amino acid sequence: CSARDHRSEQYF.

A single count supports this clonotype. The genes are TRBV2 and TRBJ2-3; 10 bases align to TRBD2. This CDR3 region has 13 residues. The junction had 8 bases not matched to a gene; V was cut back by 9 bases and J by 8 bases. CDR1 is SNHLY, CDR2 FYNNEI, per germline. DNA for the CDR3: TGTGCCAGTGTAGCGGGAGGCCGGGCTACGCAGTATTTT. Protein sequence: CASVAGGRATQYF.

The chain's CDR3 is CASSQRAWRGRNTEAFF. The CDR3 nucleotides read TGCGCCAGCAGCCAGAGGGCTTGGAGGGGGCGGAACACTGAAGCTTTCTTT. The chain combines TRBV4-1 with TRBJ1-1; TRBD1 matches at 7 bases. CDR1 is MGHRA, CDR2 YSYEKL, per germline. V was pared by 3 bases and J by 1 base, with 11 bases of the junction left unmatched. The CDR3 contains 17 residues.

This chain connects TRBV10-3 to TRBJ2-4, with D perhaps TRBD1 or TRBD2 (5 bases each). The DNA end favors TRBJ2-7, so the J call may be wrong. The CDR3 is 12 residues long. Looked up from germline, CDR1 is ENHRY and CDR2 is SYGVKD. CDR3 DNA: TGTGCCACGGGAAATGGGGCGCGCGAGCAGTACTTC. This gives the protein CATGNGAREQYF.

This clonotype was found a few times. The chain carries TRBV7-2 and TRBJ2-3, with TRBD2 matching over 9 bases. J lost 4 bases, V lost 1 base, and 6 bases had no gene match. In germline, CDR1 is SGHTA, CDR2 FQGNSA. The CDR3 loop spans 16 amino acids. The CDR3 sequence is CASSLGAGGPSDTQYF. CDR3 sequence (DNA): TGTGCCAGCAGCTTAGGGGCGGGAGGGCCCTCAGATACGCAGTATTTT.

The V gene is TRBV20-1, the J gene TRBJ1-6, with D unresolved. The CDR3 extends over 14 amino acids. The V end lost 3 bases, the J end lost 5 bases, and 11 bases lay between the germline ends. Germline CDR1 is DFQATT and CDR2 is SNEGSKA (reference sequence). DNA of the CDR3: TGCAGTGCTAGCGTGGGCACAAATAATTCACCCCTCCACTTT. Protein sequence: CSASVGTNNSPLHF.

The chain recombines TRBV2 with TRBJ1-4; D gene uncertain. The CDR3 totals 13 residues. Germline assignment: CDR1 SNHLY and CDR2 FYNNEI. V lost 8 bases, J lost 8 bases, and 15 bases lay in between. CDR3 in amino acids: CASAYLGSEKLFF. CDR3 sequence (DNA): TGTGCCAGCGCCTACCTTGGAAGCGAAAAACTGTTTTTT. The full variable domain, with the rest looked up from reference TRBV2 and TRBJ1-4, is EPEVTQTPSHQVTQMGQEVILRCVPISNHLYFYWYRQILGQKVEFLVSFYNNEISEKSEIFDDQFSVERPDGSNFTLKIRSTKLEDSAMYFCASAYLGSEKLFFGSGTQLSVL.

The chain recombines TRBV3-1 with TRBJ2-1; 13 bases are shared with TRBD2. In germline, CDR1 is LGHDT, CDR2 YNNKEL (reference sequence). The junction had 5 bases not matched to a gene; V was cut back by 6 bases and J by 9 bases. This CDR3 has 14 amino acids. The CDR3 region is CASSRRTSGSEQFF. The CDR3 coding sequence is TGTGCCAGCAGTCGAAGGACTAGCGGGAGTGAGCAGTTCTTC.

V gene TRBV13 combines with J gene TRBJ2-7; D is unresolved. CDR3 size: 15 residues. Germline CDR1 and CDR2: PRHDT and FYEKMQ (reference sequence). V was shortened by 0 bases and J by 0 bases, with 9 bases between the two germline ends. CDR3 in DNA: TGTGCCAGCAGCTTAGGCGGTTTAAGCTCCTACGAGCAGTACTTC. This sequence encodes CASSLGGLSSYEQYF.

This chain joins TRBV7-8 and TRBJ2-6; no definite D call. Trimming took 4 bases from V and 2 from J, leaving 18 bases between them. This CDR3 spans 18 amino acids. Germline values: CDR1 SGHVS, CDR2 FQNEAQ. The CDR3 sequence is CASSSRVPGRTGANVLTF. The CDR3 nucleotides read TGTGCCAGCAGCTCTCGAGTCCCAGGCCGAACTGGGGCCAACGTCCTGACTTTC.

This chain connects TRBV20-1 to TRBJ2-1; D might be TRBD2 (5 bases). V was pared by 6 bases and J by 2 bases, with 17 bases between. The CDR3 extends over 15 amino acids. Germline CDR1 DFQATT, CDR2 SNEGSKA (reference sequence). The CDR3 is CSAHPGKIPYNEQFF. The DNA of the CDR3 is TGCAGTGCCCACCCCGGGAAAATCCCCTACAATGAGCAGTTCTTC.

Only one count was recorded for this clonotype. The chain has TRBV24-1 and TRBJ2-1; D perhaps matches TRBD2 (5 bases). The germline gives CDR1 KGHDR, CDR2 SFDVKD. Between the trimmed V and J ends, which lost 5 bases and 2 bases, there was a span of 12 bases. The CDR3 has 15 amino acids. This chain's CDR3 is CATSVRASPYNEQFF. The CDR3 nucleotides are TGTGCCACCAGTGTGCGGGCTAGTCCCTACAATGAGCAGTTCTTC.

The chain has TRBV14 and TRBJ2-3; D is unresolved. The length of the CDR3 is 17 residues. The V gene's germline CDR1 is SGHDN and CDR2 FVKESK. The V end was cut by 5 bases, the J end by 5 bases, with 23 bases between. The CDR3 bases are TGTGCCAGCAGCGGATCTGGACGTAAGATACGGCTAGATACGCAGTATTTT. Encoded protein: CASSGSGRKIRLDTQYF.

The rearrangement joins TRBV2 to TRBJ2-4, with unresolved D. Gene TRBJ2-7 matches the end of the DNA better, so the J call may be wrong. The germline CDR1 and CDR2 sequences are SNHLY and FYNNEI. The CDR3 spans 8 residues. The CDR3 DNA reads TGTCCGCACTACGAGCAGTACTTC. Protein product: CPHYEQYF.